This T cell receptor (beta chain) comes out of a study of cytomegalovirus exposure and HLA in healthy donors. Looked up from germline, CDR1 is SGHDN and CDR2 is FVKESK. V lost 1 base and J lost 0; bases outside the gene matches: 6. The CDR3 covers 20 residues. Use of 60 Vbeta and 13 Jbeta primers characterized the PCR. Produced via immunoSEQ multiplex PCR; TCRdb's table is partial and in-frame only. The sample includes 90,000 to 110,000 clones, just under 80% of them seen just once. The sequencing input was PBMCs. The gene calls are TRBV14 and TRBJ2-1, with 16 bases aligning to TRBD2. The receptor comes from a male donor in good health and CMV-seronegative. CDR3 nucleotide sequence: TGTGCCAGCAGCCAAGTCCCGGGACTAGCGGGAGGGAGCTCCTACAATGAGCAGTTCTTC. This translates into CASSQVPGLAGGSSYNEQFF.